The clone carrying this T cell receptor beta chain has a handful of counts. CDR1 MNHEY and CDR2 SVGAGI come from the germline V gene. The length of the CDR3 is 14 residues. Unmatched junction bases numbered 4, after V lost 6 bases and J lost 4 bases. This record belongs to a study of blood T cell repertoires in COVID-19. Background on the study: Some COVID-19 samples were acute and others convalescent; all came from the United States, Italy and Spain. Sources were T cells, B-cell-depleted T cells, or PBMCs; the material itself was cDNA or gDNA.

Produced via immunoSEQ multiplex PCR; TCRdb's table is partial and in-frame only. The sample records about 67,000 clones, 75% to 90% being singletons. The sample comprised peripheral blood. This rearrangement joins TRBV6-5 to TRBJ1-2; TRBD1 matches at 11 bases. The source of this sequence is a man aged 45 to 65 with active COVID-19. CDR3 region: CASRPGTGGYGYTF. The CDR3 coding sequence is TGTGCCAGCAGACCCGGGACAGGGGGCTATGGCTACACCTTC.